This T cell receptor beta chain was obtained from a study of cytomegalovirus exposure and HLA in healthy donors. The primer mix had 60 Vbeta and 13 Jbeta primers. Assay: immunoSEQ multiplex PCR; the TCRdb copy retains only in-frame clones and omits some. This repertoire shows some 150,000 clones, roughly 60% found once; its top ten account for approximately 2.5%. The receptor was derived from a woman in her thirties or forties in good health and CMV-seronegative. Input material: PBMCs.

CDR3 sequence: CAISEGRGVYTGELFF. The DNA of the CDR3 is TGTGCCATCAGTGAAGGCAGGGGAGTATACACCGGGGAGCTGTTTTTT. The chain links TRBV10-3 to TRBJ2-2, with D possibly being TRBD1 (6 bases). Germline-derived CDR1 and CDR2 are ENHRY and SYGVKD. This CDR3 spans 16 amino acids. V shed 3 bases and J shed 3 bases, with 14 bases lying between them.